Shown below are 14 T cell receptor beta chains from a single sample sequenced in a study of blood T cell repertoires in COVID-19. Assay: immunoSEQ multiplex PCR; the TCRdb copy retains only in-frame clones and omits some. The sample has approximately 260,000 clones; approximately 89% are singletons. Sample: PBMCs or T cells enriched from blood (not recorded which). The receptor set was obtained from a woman aged 40 to 50 with acute COVID-19.

The chain joins TRBV7-8 to TRBJ2-1; 14 bases are a match to TRBD2. The junction had 17 bases not matched to a gene; V was cut back by 7 bases and J by 15 bases. Looked up from germline, CDR1 is SGHVS and CDR2 is FQNEAQ. The CDR3 is 16 amino acids. This chain's CDR3 is CASTNSLETSGRVRFF. The CDR3 DNA follows: TGTGCCAGCACCAATAGCTTAGAGACTAGCGGGAGGGTGCGGTTCTTC. The whole variable domain, remainder taken from reference TRBV7-8 and TRBJ2-1, is GAGVSQSPRYKVAKRGQDVALRCDPISGHVSLFWYQQALGQGPEFLTYFQNEAQLDKSGLPSDRFFAERPEGSVSTLKIQRTQQEDSAVYLCASTNSLETSGRVRFFGPGTRLTVL.

This clone appeared once. The V call is TRBV28, the J call TRBJ1-5, with D tentatively TRBD1 (5 bases). V was clipped by 0 bases and J by 0 bases, with 9 bases between them. Germline V CDR1 and CDR2: MDHEN, SYDVKM. The CDR3 loop spans 16 amino acids. The CDR3 coding sequence is TGTGCCAGCAGTTTATGGGGAGGGGCTAGCAATCAGCCCCAGCATTTT. Encoded protein: CASSLWGGASNQPQHF.

The chain is built from TRBV28 and TRBJ2-1; 9 bases align to TRBD2. V was pared by 8 bases and J by 0 bases, with 8 bases of the junction left unmatched. CDR3 size: 16 residues. Germline V gene data show CDR1 as MDHEN and CDR2 as SYDVKM. CDR3 coding DNA: TGTGCCAGCGCGGGAGGGGAAAAAAGCTCCTACAATGAGCAGTTCTTC. It translates to CASAGGEKSSYNEQFF.

This clone is a singleton in its sample. The chain has TRBV13 and TRBJ1-2; TRBD1 agrees at 12 bases. The trim removed 2 bases at V and 1 base at J, leaving 5 bases unmatched. Germline CDR1 is PRHDT and CDR2 is FYEKMQ (reference sequence). This CDR3 has 17 residues. As DNA, the CDR3 is TGTGCCAGCAGCTTACTCGGGACAGGGGGCGATAACTATGGCTACACCTTC. It translates to CASSLLGTGGDNYGYTF.

The rearrangement links TRBV19 to TRBJ1-6, with a weak D call TRBD1 (5 bases). The V and J ends lost 7 bases and 9 bases respectively, with 19 bases between them. This CDR3 region has 15 residues. Germline V CDR1 and CDR2: LNHDA, SQIVND (reference sequence). CDR3 loop: CASNPGAGSASPLHF. The CDR3 DNA reads as TGTGCCAGTAACCCCGGAGCAGGGTCGGCTTCACCCCTCCACTTT.

This chain joins TRBV12-3 or TRBV12-4 and TRBJ1-5, with D perhaps TRBD1 (5 bases). Trimming removed 4 bases at V and 6 bases at J, with 10 bases between. This CDR3 has 13 residues. The CDR3 region is CASSSRVSQPQHF. The CDR3, as DNA: TGTGCCAGCAGTTCCAGGGTGAGTCAGCCCCAGCATTTT.

The chain carries TRBV28 and TRBJ1-5, with no clear D. The CDR3 contains 14 residues. V lost 3 bases and J lost 4, with 10 bases in between. Germline CDR1 MDHEN, CDR2 SYDVKM. CDR3 region: CASSFFSGNQPQHF. CDR3 DNA: TGTGCCAGCAGTTTCTTTTCAGGAAATCAGCCCCAGCATTTT.

The V gene is TRBV13, the J gene TRBJ2-4; a possible D gene is TRBD2 (7 bases). V was shortened by 7 bases and J by 7 bases, with 14 bases between the two germline ends. The CDR3 contains 13 residues. Germline V lookup: CDR1 PRHDT, CDR2 FYEKMQ (reference sequence). CDR3 coding DNA: TGTGCCAGCAACCCCGAGGGGGGGAACATTCAGTACTTC. This encodes CASNPEGGNIQYF.

The V gene is TRBV5-6, the J gene TRBJ1-5, with 7 bases that match TRBD1. This CDR3 has 15 amino acids. V was clipped by 4 bases and J by 0 bases; unmatched bases: 4. CDR1 and CDR2 (germline): SGHDT, YYEEEE. CDR3 protein: CASSRGQASNQPQHF. The CDR3 DNA is TGTGCCAGCAGCCGCGGACAGGCTAGCAATCAGCCCCAGCATTTT. Together with reference TRBV5-6 and TRBJ1-5, the CDR3 gives the full variable domain: DAGVTQSPTHLIKTRGQQVTLRCSPKSGHDTVSWYQQALGQGPQFIFQYYEEEERQRGNFPDRFSGHQFPNYSSELNVNALLLGDSALYLCASSRGQASNQPQHFGDGTRLSIL.

The chain uses TRBV19 and TRBJ1-3, with 8 bases aligning to TRBD1. Germline assignment: CDR1 LNHDA and CDR2 SQIVND (reference sequence). After removal of 5 bases from V and 4 bases from J, the junction contained 7 bases not matched to a gene. CDR3 size: 15 residues. CDR3 region: CASSVAAGGGNTIYF. The DNA of the CDR3 is TGTGCCAGTAGTGTCGCCGCAGGGGGCGGAAACACCATATATTTT.

The genes are TRBV4-1 and TRBJ2-1, with 9 bases that match TRBD1. The CDR3 covers 14 residues. The ends lost 4 bases at V and 8 bases at J; junction bases unmatched: 6. The germline CDR1 and CDR2 sequences are MGHRA and YSYEKL. The CDR3 spells CASSLLQGADEQFF. The CDR3 coding sequence is TGCGCCAGCAGCCTATTACAGGGGGCTGATGAGCAGTTCTTC.

The rearrangement links TRBV11-2 to TRBJ2-1; 16 nucleotides match TRBD2. Losses at the gene ends were 4 bases for V and 4 bases for J; bases not matched to a gene: 7. Germline CDR1 and CDR2: SGHAT and FQNNGV. The length of the CDR3 is 18 residues. As DNA, the CDR3 is TGTGCCAGCAGCTCGGGACTAGCGGGAGGGGGGTTTTACAATGAGCAGTTCTTC. Translation gives CASSSGLAGGGFYNEQFF.

The rearrangement joins TRBV19 to TRBJ2-1, with 7 positions matching TRBD2. This CDR3 region has 18 residues. V lost 9 bases and J lost 6; bases outside the gene matches: 23. Germline CDR1 LNHDA, CDR2 SQIVND (reference sequence). The CDR3 sequence: CASDPGGSDSAGANEQFF. As DNA, the CDR3 is TGTGCCAGCGACCCGGGGGGAAGTGACAGTGCTGGGGCCAATGAGCAGTTCTTC.

The chain carries TRBV28 and TRBJ2-3; TRBD2 agrees at 9 bases. After removal of 0 bases from V and 4 bases from J, the junction contained 2 bases not matched to a gene. There are 15 residues in the CDR3. CDR1 is MDHEN and CDR2 is SYDVKM in the germline V gene. The CDR3 loop is CASSLWAGGSDTQYF. The CDR3 nucleotides are TGTGCCAGCAGTTTATGGGCGGGAGGGTCAGATACGCAGTATTTT. The variable domain in full, completed from reference TRBV28 and TRBJ2-3, reads DVKVTQSSRYLVKRTGEKVFLECVQDMDHENMFWYRQDPGLGLRLIYFSYDVKMKEKGDIPEGYSVSREKKERFSLILESASTNQTSMYLCASSLWAGGSDTQYFGPGTRLTVL.